Listed here are 19 T cell receptor beta chains from one sample, sequenced in a study of blood T cells in healthy people across ages. It was with a sample-barcoded 5' primer and a J-beta primer mix that a second PCR of roughly 6 to 11 cycles was run. TCRdb analysed the 5' RACE reads with MiXCR anew, one entry per CDR3 protein. The sample consists of roughly 930,000 distinct CDR3 sequences, approximately 49% of them appearing once. Sequencing was performed on blood. These receptors came from a man aged 25 to 45 in good health.

This clonotype was detected a few times. The chain combines TRBV29-1 with TRBJ2-3, with 7 positions matching TRBD2. There are 13 residues in the CDR3. V lost 4 bases and J lost 6; bases outside the gene matches: 7. Germline loops: CDR1 SQVTM, CDR2 ANQGSEA. CDR3 nucleotides: TGCAGCGTTGTCGGGACTAAGGCCGATACGCAGTATTTT. This sequence encodes CSVVGTKADTQYF.

V is TRBV6-6 and J is TRBJ2-5; D remains unclear. The germline CDR1 and CDR2 sequences are MNHNY and SVGAGI (reference sequence). The length of the CDR3 is 13 residues. Trimming took off 5 bases at V and 4 bases at J, with 11 bases between the two ends. CDR3 in DNA: TGTGCCAGCAGTCTCCGAATCGCAGAGACCCAGTACTTC. Translated: CASSLRIAETQYF.

V gene TRBV28 combines with J gene TRBJ2-5; D gene ambiguous. Germline CDR1 is MDHEN and CDR2 is SYDVKM. The CDR3 runs 13 residues. Deletions cut 5 bases from V and 7 bases from J, with 14 bases between. The CDR3 DNA reads as TGTGCCAGCAGTGTCTGGAACAAGGGGACCCAGTACTTC. Protein sequence: CASSVWNKGTQYF.

The chain carries TRBV28 and TRBJ2-7, with D tentatively TRBD2 (6 bases). This CDR3 comprises 11 residues. V dropped 10 bases and J dropped 3 bases, with 10 bases sitting between them. Germline CDR1 is MDHEN and CDR2 is SYDVKM. CDR3 loop: CATRGLYEQYF. As DNA, the CDR3 is TGTGCCACGCGGGGTCTCTACGAGCAGTACTTC.

The chain joins TRBV27 to TRBJ2-7; a possible D gene is TRBD1 (5 bases). CDR1 and CDR2 from the germline V gene are MNHEY and SMNVEV (reference sequence). The V gene lost 0 bases and the J gene lost 0 bases, with 9 bases spanning the gap. CDR3 length: 15 amino acids. The CDR3 region is CASSLSTGYSYEQYF. The CDR3 bases are TGTGCCAGCAGTTTATCCACAGGCTACTCCTACGAGCAGTACTTC.

This clonotype has only a few counts. The chain recombines TRBV10-3 with TRBJ1-2, with TRBD1 as a possible D gene (6 bases). The germline gives CDR1 ENHRY, CDR2 SYGVKD. V lost 4 bases and J 8 bases, leaving 14 bases between the germline ends. This CDR3 has 13 amino acids. The CDR3: CAISGTGKEGYTF. The CDR3 DNA is TGTGCCATCAGTGGAACAGGGAAGGAGGGCTACACCTTC.

The V gene is TRBV28, the J gene TRBJ2-3, with TRBD1 matching 11 bases. V was clipped by 3 bases and J by 3 bases; unmatched bases: 2. Germline loops: CDR1 MDHEN, CDR2 SYDVKM. This CDR3 spans 15 amino acids. The CDR3 coding sequence is TGTGCCAGCAGTTTCGGACAGGGGGCAACAGATACGCAGTATTTT. Its protein product is CASSFGQGATDTQYF.

The CDR3 protein is CASSAGLPYQETQYF. The CDR3 coding sequence is TGTGCCAGCAGCGCGGGACTACCGTACCAAGAGACCCAGTACTTC. This rearrangement joins TRBV5-5 to TRBJ2-5; 7 bases are a match to TRBD2. The CDR3 covers 15 residues. The germline V gene encodes CDR1 SGHKS and CDR2 YYEKEE (reference sequence). With V trimmed by 4 bases and J by 0 bases, 6 bases remained unmatched.

This clonotype was seen a few times. The chain employs TRBV30 and TRBJ2-3, with a tentative D call TRBD1 (5 bases). The CDR3 is made up of 14 amino acids. V was shortened by 5 bases and J by 1 base, with 13 bases between the two germline ends. The germline gives CDR1 GTSNPN, CDR2 SVGIG (reference sequence). The DNA for the CDR3 is TGTGCCTGGTCTGTCGGACAAGGCACAGATACGCAGTATTTT. The encoded protein is CAWSVGQGTDTQYF.

The chain is built from TRBV5-1 and TRBJ2-1; perhaps TRBD1 as D (6 bases). The V end was cut by 3 bases, the J end by 0 bases, with 10 bases between. Germline lookup yields CDR1 SGHRS and CDR2 YFSETQ. This CDR3 spans 15 amino acids. CDR3 sequence (DNA): TGCGCCAGCAGCTCGGACAGCAACTCCTACAATGAGCAGTTCTTC. This translates into CASSSDSNSYNEQFF. Complete variable domain (other parts from reference TRBV5-1 and TRBJ2-1): KAGVTQTPRYLIKTRGQQVTLSCSPISGHRSVSWYQQTPGQGLQFLFEYFSETQRNKGNFPGRFSGRQFSNSRSEMNVSTLELGDSALYLCASSSDSNSYNEQFFGPGTRLTVL.

This clonotype was seen a few times. This sequence joins TRBV4-1 and TRBJ2-2, with a weak D call TRBD2 (5 bases). V dropped 3 bases and J dropped 6 bases, with 11 bases sitting between them. The CDR3 totals 14 residues. Looked up from germline, CDR1 is MGHRA and CDR2 is YSYEKL. CDR3 in DNA: TGCGCCAGCAGCCATCCTGGGCGGGCCGGGGAGCTGTTTTTT. Encoded protein: CASSHPGRAGELFF.

The V call is TRBV27, the J call TRBJ2-3; the match to TRBD1 covers 7 bases. With V trimmed by 0 bases and J by 1 base, 4 bases remained unmatched. CDR1 is MNHEY, CDR2 SMNVEV, per germline (reference sequence). The length of the CDR3 is 16 residues. CDR3 nucleotide sequence: TGTGCCAGCAGTTTATCGGGACAGCGCCGCACAGATACGCAGTATTTT. Protein product: CASSLSGQRRTDTQYF.

A few counts support this clonotype. This sequence joins TRBV20-1 and TRBJ2-7, with D perhaps TRBD1 (6 bases). Trimming took off 4 bases at V and 2 bases at J, with 12 bases between the two ends. From germline, CDR1 is DFQATT and CDR2 SNEGSKA (reference sequence). CDR3 length equals 13 residues. CDR3 nucleotides: TGCAGTGCTACCCGACAGGTACCCTACGAGCAGTACTTC. Its translation is CSATRQVPYEQYF.

The V call is TRBV6-2 or TRBV6-3, the J call TRBJ2-4; D could derive from TRBD1 or TRBD2 (6 bases each). From germline, CDR1 is MNHEY and CDR2 SVGEGT. The CDR3 sequence is 15 residues long. Trimming pared 6 bases from V and 4 bases from J, leaving 16 bases between. The CDR3 bases are TGTGCCAGCAGCCAAGGGGGGACGCAGAAAAACATTCAGTACTTC. Translated, it gives CASSQGGTQKNIQYF.

Turning to this clonotype: One end of the junction is discordant with germline, which a read error may explain. The rearrangement uses TRBV7-7 and TRBJ2-4; 8 nucleotides align to TRBD1. The J call may be wrong; the DNA end is better matched by TRBJ2-7. Germline CDR1 and CDR2: SSHAT and FNYEAQ (reference sequence). This CDR3 comprises 14 residues. The CDR3 DNA sequence: TGTGCTAGCAGCTTAGCGCCAGGGGGCCACGAGCAGTACTTC. Translation gives CASSLAPGGHEQYF.

V usage is TRBV29-1 and J usage is TRBJ2-4, with D unclear. CDR1 and CDR2 from the germline V gene are SQVTM and ANQGSEA. V lost 4 bases to trimming and J lost 0 bases, with 4 bases between them. This CDR3 has 12 residues. DNA of the CDR3: TGCAGCGTTGGACTAGCCAAAAACATTCAGTACTTC. Amino acids: CSVGLAKNIQYF.

This chain uses TRBV4-1 with TRBJ1-3; the D is unclear. The CDR3 has 15 amino acids. V lost 0 bases to trimming and J lost 0 bases, with 6 bases between them. Germline V lookup: CDR1 MGHRA, CDR2 YSYEKL. CDR3 residues: CASSQEQNSGNTIYF. CDR3 sequence (DNA): TGCGCCAGCAGCCAAGAACAGAACTCTGGAAACACCATATATTTT.

As for this clonotype: One end of the junction does not line up with germline, which may come from a read error. The V and J genes are TRBV5-1 and TRBJ2-3, with D possibly TRBD2 on 7 matching bases. This CDR3 comprises 15 residues. Looked up from germline, CDR1 is SGHRS and CDR2 is YFSETQ. The CDR3 DNA sequence: TGCGCCAGCAGCTCGCGCGGGGGCCCCACAGATACGCGGTATTTT. It is translated as CASSSRGGPTDTRYF.

The chain employs TRBV3-1 and TRBJ2-5; tentative D call: TRBD2 (6 bases). The CDR3 has 13 amino acids. Germline CDR1 reads LGHDT; CDR2 reads YNNKEL (reference sequence). Deletions cut 4 bases from V and 6 bases from J, with 12 bases between. The chain's CDR3 is CASSPGTEKTQYF. The CDR3 region has the DNA TGTGCCAGCAGCCCCGGGACTGAAAAGACCCAGTACTTC.